Listed below are T cell receptor beta chains from one sample, sequenced in a study of cytomegalovirus exposure and HLA in healthy donors. Clones were sequenced by immunoSEQ multiplex PCR, and TCRdb holds only the in-frame ones, with some missing. The sample table includes 96,000 or so clones. The sequencing sample was made of PBMCs. All receptors come from a girl aged 5-17 years in good health and CMV-seropositive. The CDR3 runs from the conserved cysteine through the conserved F or W. Each record gives: D gene, J gene, V gene, CDR3 DNA, CDR3 protein. D genes are given only for firm matches.

. TRBJ2-2 TRBV7-3 TGTGCCAGCAGCCTTCTCCCTAGCTCCGGGGAGCTGTTTTTT CASSLLPSSGELFF
. TRBJ1-1 TRBV9 TGTGCCAGCAGCACACACGGGGGAGGTGGGACTGAAGCTTTCTTT CASSTHGGGGTEAFF
. TRBJ1-1 TRBV5-3 TGTGCCAGAAGCTTCTGGGGGCCGGAAGCTTTCTTT CARSFWGPEAFF
. TRBJ1-1 TRBV19 TGTGCCAGTAGCCACTCCAGGGTGAACACTGAAGCTTTCTTT CASSHSRVNTEAFF
TRBD2 TRBJ2-3 TRBV4-2 TGTGCCAGCAGCCAAGGGTCTAGCGGGGCCTCGACAGATACGCAGTATTTT CASSQGSSGASTDTQYF
TRBD1 TRBJ2-5 TRBV29-1 TGCAGCGTTGACCGGGACAGCCAAGAGACCCAGTACTTC CSVDRDSQETQYF
. TRBJ2-5 TRBV7-2 TGTGCCAGCAGCTTAAGGGACGGAAGGGGGGAGACCCAGTACTTC CASSLRDGRGETQYF
TRBD2 TRBJ2-5 TRBV30 TGTGCCTGGAGTAGCGGGGGGGTAGAGACCCAGTACTTC CAWSSGGVETQYF
. TRBJ2-7 TRBV7-3 TGTGCCAGCAGCCCCGGAGGCGGGCCCGAGCAGTACTTC CASSPGGGPEQYF
. TRBJ1-6 TRBV27 TGTGCCAGCAGTACCAACTCAGGGGATTTAAGTACACCCCTCCACTTT CASSTNSGDLSTPLHF
. TRBJ1-4 TRBV13 TGTGCCAGCAGCCCCCGTGGGGGGGCGGAGGAAAAACTGTTTTTT CASSPRGGAEEKLFF
TRBD1 TRBJ2-1 TRBV7-2 TGTGCCAGCAGCTCCACAGGGGGCAGCTACAATGAGCAGTTCTTC CASSSTGGSYNEQFF
TRBD2 TRBJ2-7 TRBV4-2 TGTGCCAGCAGCCGAGGGACTAGCGGGGGAATAACATACGAGCAGTACTTC CASSRGTSGGITYEQYF
. TRBJ1-1 TRBV18 TGTGCCAGCTCACCGCAGGGTTTTGAAGCTTTCTTT CASSPQGFEAFF
TRBD1 TRBJ2-5 TRBV7-7 TGTGCTAGCAGCCGTCTGCAGGGGGCTCAAGAGACCCAGTACTTC CASSRLQGAQETQYF
TRBD1 TRBJ1-6 TRBV7-9 TGTGCCAGCAGCTTAGATGGGACAGGTAAAAGGGGTAATTCACCCCTCCACTTT CASSLDGTGKRGNSPLHF
. TRBJ1-4 TRBV5-1 TGCGCCAGCAGCCCCCCGGACAGAAAACTGTTTTTT CASSPPDRKLFF
TRBD2 TRBJ2-3 TRBV7-6 TGTGCCAGCAGCCCTCGACTAGCGGGGGGCCCAGATACGCAGTATTTT CASSPRLAGGPDTQYF